This T cell receptor beta chain stems from a study of T cells in Graves' hyperthyroidism and ophthalmopathy. Study-wide results and caveats: Ophthalmopathy could be told apart from stable hyperthyroidism with a 13 V-J model. The model predicted ophthalmopathy a median about 6.6 months before onset.

The CDR3 spans 17 residues. CDR1 is SQVTM, CDR2 ANQGSEA, per germline. About this clonotype itself: Antigen specificity is unknown. Germline is not matched at one junction end, which may reflect a read error.

From RNA transcripts, TCR beta CDR3 regions were amplified. The study used the HTBI primer set for a first-round RT-PCR of the TCR CDR3. TCRdb reprocessed the multiplex PCR reads with MiXCR, giving one entry per CDR3 protein. The table lists about 680,000 distinct CDR3 sequences, about a third of them singletons. The chain links TRBV29-1 to TRBJ1-3; 9 bases align to TRBD1. The sample taken for sequencing was blood. The TCR was taken from a woman aged 40 to 50 with Graves' hyperthyroidism. CDR3 residues: CSVALRDRASSGNTIYF. CDR3 DNA sequence: TGCAGCGTTGCTCTACGGGACAGGGCCTCTTCTGGAAACACTATATATTTT.